One sample yielded the 20 T cell receptor beta chains listed below, sequenced in a study of shared clonotypes between healthy human individuals. Data came from immunoSEQ multiplex PCR; TCRdb stores just in-frame clones and leaves some out. The sample shows about 2.4 million clones, around 94% of them seen only once. Sequencing input: naive CD4+ T cells sorted from blood. The subset was: CD45RA+ positively selected. Receptors were obtained from a man aged 18 to 29 in good health.

This chain joins TRBV6-1 and TRBJ2-3; 11 nucleotides match TRBD2. CDR3 length: 14 amino acids. V shed 7 bases and J 8 bases; nucleotides not matched to a gene: 8. CDR1 MNHNS and CDR2 SASEGT come from the germline V gene. CDR3 region: CASMPVAGGSTQYF. CDR3 nucleotide sequence: TGTGCCAGCATGCCGGTAGCGGGGGGGAGTACGCAGTATTTT.

The chain employs TRBV6-5 and TRBJ2-5; no firm D call. The germline gives CDR1 MNHEY, CDR2 SVGAGI. Trimming left V 2 bases short and J 1 base short, with 8 bases between. This CDR3 region has 14 residues. CDR3 sequence: CASSYKTIQETQYF. The CDR3 region has the DNA TGTGCCAGCAGTTACAAAACGATCCAAGAGACCCAGTACTTC.

The rearrangement uses TRBV7-2 and TRBJ2-3; tentative D call: TRBD2 (5 bases). The CDR3 consists of 16 residues. The V end was cut by 5 bases, the J end by 0 bases, with 15 bases between. The germline V gene encodes CDR1 SGHTA and CDR2 FQGNSA. The CDR3, as DNA: TGTGCCAGCAGCCCGAGGGCGATCCAAAGCACAGATACGCAGTATTTT. Amino acids: CASSPRAIQSTDTQYF.

This chain links TRBV14 with TRBJ2-1, with 8 nucleotides matching TRBD1. The CDR3 has 14 residues. The J segment lost 10 bases and the V segment lost 2 bases, leaving 7 bases of the junction unmatched. Germline CDR1 SGHDN, CDR2 FVKESK. The DNA of the CDR3 is TGTGCCAGCAGCCAATACGGACAGGGACGGGAGCAGTTCTTC. It is translated as CASSQYGQGREQFF.

This chain connects TRBV5-1 to TRBJ2-1, with 11 bases that match TRBD1. V shed 3 bases, J shed 5 bases, and the junction held 4 bases outside the gene matches. This CDR3 has 15 residues. From germline, CDR1 is SGHRS and CDR2 YFSETQ. CDR3 bases: TGCGCCAGCAGCTCGAGGACAGGGGGCCACAATGAGCAGTTCTTC. Translating gives CASSSRTGGHNEQFF.

The chain links TRBV5-1 to TRBJ2-1; 8 bases align to TRBD1. Per the germline V gene, CDR1 is SGHRS and CDR2 is YFSETQ. The CDR3 runs to 14 residues. Unmatched junction bases numbered 5, after V lost 0 bases and J lost 9 bases. CDR3 region: CASSLAGQGTEQFF. In DNA, the CDR3 is TGCGCCAGCAGCTTGGCCGGACAGGGCACTGAGCAGTTCTTC.

The chain joins TRBV10-3 to TRBJ2-7, with no clear D. The CDR3 runs 13 residues. Germline V gene data show CDR1 as ENHRY and CDR2 as SYGVKD. The germline V and J ends were trimmed by 3 bases and 4 bases, with 10 bases remaining between them. In DNA form, the CDR3 reads TGTGCCATCAGTGACGGAGTTTTGTACGAGCAGTACTTC. The encoded protein is CAISDGVLYEQYF.

J is TRBJ1-2 and V is TRBV19; 9 nucleotides match TRBD1. CDR1 and CDR2 from the germline V gene are LNHDA and SQIVND (reference sequence). The CDR3 runs 14 residues. The V gene end was trimmed by 7 bases and the J gene end by 2 bases; junction bases not matched to a gene: 5. The CDR3, as DNA: TGTGCCAGTACGGCCGGGACAGGGAACTATGGCTACACCTTC. It is translated as CASTAGTGNYGYTF.

J is TRBJ2-5 and V is TRBV19; TRBD1 agrees at 7 bases. The germline V gene has CDR1 LNHDA and CDR2 SQIVND (reference sequence). V shed 5 bases, J shed 4 bases, and the junction held 7 bases outside the gene matches. The CDR3 spans 14 residues. Here the CDR3 DNA reads TGTGCCAGTAGTTCGGGACAGACTGGAGAGACCCAGTACTTC. This sequence encodes CASSSGQTGETQYF.

As DNA, the CDR3 is TGTGCCAGCAGTGGGGGACTGAAGAATGAAAAACTGTTTTTT. Translation: CASSGGLKNEKLFF. The chain carries TRBV27 and TRBJ1-4; possible D gene TRBD1, 5 bases. The CDR3 is made up of 14 amino acids. Trimming removed 5 bases at V and 5 bases at J, with 12 bases between. In germline, CDR1 is MNHEY, CDR2 SMNVEV (reference sequence).

The V gene is TRBV5-8, the J gene TRBJ2-7; weak D call: TRBD1 (6 bases). Trimming took off 0 bases at V and 5 bases at J, with 18 bases between the two ends. Germline V CDR1 and CDR2: SGHTS, YDEGEE. The CDR3 is 16 amino acids. The CDR3 protein is CASSLGQQGYPNEQYF. Written as DNA, the CDR3 is TGTGCCAGCAGCTTGGGCCAACAGGGATATCCTAACGAGCAGTACTTC.

This clone appeared a single time. The chain has TRBV7-9 and TRBJ2-2; D is ambiguous. The CDR3 loop spans 14 amino acids. Germline V gene sequence: CDR1 SEHNR, CDR2 FQNEAQ (reference sequence). V was cut by 5 bases and J by 6 bases, with 13 bases left in between. The chain's CDR3 is CASSENVVAGELFF. DNA for the CDR3: TGTGCCAGCAGCGAGAATGTGGTAGCCGGGGAGCTGTTTTTT.

With regard to this clone: The same CDR3 is also encoded by other DNA sequences in this sample. V is TRBV9 and J is TRBJ2-3, with 9 nucleotides matching TRBD2. CDR3 size: 17 residues. The germline V gene encodes CDR1 SGDLS and CDR2 YYNGEE. J lost 0 bases, V lost 2 bases, and 7 bases had no gene match. CDR3 DNA sequence: TGTGCCAGCAGCGTGGGACTAGCCGGGACTAGCACAGATACGCAGTATTTT. It specifies CASSVGLAGTSTDTQYF.

The V and J genes are TRBV5-8 and TRBJ2-1; perhaps TRBD1 as D (5 bases). The CDR3 runs 15 residues. Trimming removed 0 bases at V and 3 bases at J, with 10 bases between. Germline V gives CDR1 SGHTS, CDR2 YDEGEE. The CDR3 region is CASSLGQFSYNEQFF. In DNA, the CDR3 is TGTGCCAGCAGCTTGGGACAGTTTAGCTACAATGAGCAGTTCTTC.

This chain connects TRBV5-1 to TRBJ2-1; 9 positions agree with TRBD2. CDR3 length: 14 residues. In germline, CDR1 is SGHRS, CDR2 YFSETQ. V shed 4 bases, J shed 7 bases, and the junction held 6 bases outside the gene matches. The DNA of the CDR3 is TGCGCCAGCAGCCCCTGGAGCGGGGGGAATGAGCAGTTCTTC. Protein: CASSPWSGGNEQFF.

This clone was recorded once. The rearrangement uses TRBV11-2 and TRBJ2-1; a possible D gene is TRBD2 (6 bases). From germline, CDR1 is SGHAT and CDR2 FQNNGV. V was cut by 6 bases and J by 0 bases, with 24 bases left in between. The CDR3 totals 19 residues. CDR3 DNA sequence: TGTGCCAGCAGAGTAGACGGGACTTTGGACGGAAACTCCTACAATGAGCAGTTCTTC. Protein sequence: CASRVDGTLDGNSYNEQFF.

J is TRBJ2-7 and V is TRBV9; 10 bases are shared with TRBD1. CDR1 is SGDLS and CDR2 is YYNGEE in the germline V gene. The CDR3 extends over 15 amino acids. V lost 4 bases to trimming and J lost 4 bases; unmatched junction nucleotides: 8. CDR3 coding DNA: TGTGCCAGCAGCCCCCGGACAGGGGGTTGGTACGAGCAGTACTTC. Amino acids: CASSPRTGGWYEQYF.

This chain links TRBV7-9 with TRBJ2-5; 7 nucleotides line up with TRBD2. The V gene end was trimmed by 9 bases and the J gene end by 5 bases; junction bases not matched to a gene: 9. The CDR3 has 13 residues. Germline CDR1 and CDR2: SEHNR and FQNEAQ (reference sequence). CDR3 bases: TGTGCCAGTGTTCAGGCCGGGGGGGAGACCCAGTACTTC. Translating gives CASVQAGGETQYF.

V and J are TRBV30 and TRBJ2-1, with 9 bases fitting TRBD2. J was trimmed by 12 bases and V by 3 bases; bases with no gene match: 9. Germline V CDR1 and CDR2: GTSNPN, SVGIG (reference sequence). This CDR3 region has 13 residues. CDR3 protein: CAWSGGSGRGQFF. The CDR3 DNA reads TGTGCCTGGAGCGGGGGTAGCGGGAGAGGGCAGTTCTTC.

The chain joins TRBV5-4 to TRBJ2-2; D is tentatively TRBD1 or TRBD2 (5 bases each). From germline, CDR1 is SGHNT and CDR2 YYREEE (reference sequence). Trimming pared 4 bases from V and 3 bases from J, leaving 19 bases between. The CDR3 is made up of 17 amino acids. CDR3 in amino acids: CASSPVGGNYDTGELFF. The CDR3 DNA reads TGTGCCAGCAGCCCCGTTGGGGGTAACTACGACACCGGGGAGCTGTTTTTT.